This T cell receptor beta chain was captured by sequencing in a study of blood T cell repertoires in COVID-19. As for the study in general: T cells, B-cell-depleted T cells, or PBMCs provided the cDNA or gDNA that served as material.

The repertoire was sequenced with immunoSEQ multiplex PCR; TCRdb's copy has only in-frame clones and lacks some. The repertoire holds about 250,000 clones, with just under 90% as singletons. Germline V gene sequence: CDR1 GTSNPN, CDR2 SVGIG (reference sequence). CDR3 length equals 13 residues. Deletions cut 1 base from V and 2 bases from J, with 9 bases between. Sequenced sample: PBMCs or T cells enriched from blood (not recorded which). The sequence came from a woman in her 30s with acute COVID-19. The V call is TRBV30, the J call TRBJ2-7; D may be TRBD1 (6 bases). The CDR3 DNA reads TGTGCCTGGAGTGGCGACAGGCCCTACGAGCAGTACTTC. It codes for CAWSGDRPYEQYF.